Listed here is a single TCR beta chain. Its antigen is still unknown. These data come from a study of beta chain features in type 1 diabetes. The V gene's germline CDR1 is LNHNV and CDR2 YYDKDF (reference sequence). This CDR3 contains 18 residues. The V and J ends lost 0 bases and 1 base respectively, with 19 bases between them. Investigators reverse transcribed all isolated RNA, so they sequenced expressed TCRB transcripts. Libraries were prepared by immunoSEQ multiplex PCR; TCRdb keeps only in-frame clonotypes and omits some of them. The repertoire holds approximately 170,000 clones, with 7.5% to 8.5% as singletons. Study findings and constraints: Type 1 diabetes patients had TCRB CDR3s that were shorter (moderately but significantly so) in all four CD4+ subsets.

Source material: central memory CD4+ T cells from blood. This receptor was taken from a man younger than 35 with type 1 diabetes. The V call is TRBV15, the J call TRBJ2-7; maybe TRBD2 (6 bases). The CDR3 bases are TGTGCCACCAGCAGAGATCAGCAGGGTCCCCGGGGGTCCTACGAGCAGTACTTC. Amino acid sequence: CATSRDQQGPRGSYEQYF.